The text below deals with one TCR beta chain. This CDR3 is also generated by other DNA sequences in the sample. Authors' analysis steps: The assay estimated nucleated cells by amplifying reference gene primers. Using immunoSEQ multiplex PCR, the repertoire was profiled, and TCRdb retains in-frame clones only, with some absent. The V and J calls and the clone size are those of that table, but D and trimming were determined from the DNA. The table has more than 300,000 clones, roughly 90% seen once. The data are from a study of blood T cell repertoires in COVID-19. Study at large: There were acute and convalescent COVID-19 samples, and they came from the United States, Italy and Spain. PBMCs, B-cell-depleted T cells, or T cells provided the cDNA or gDNA that made up the material.

Germline V gene data show CDR1 as SGDLS and CDR2 as YYNGEE. The V end was cut by 2 bases, the J end by 6 bases, with 9 bases between. The CDR3 runs 13 residues. Sequenced: peripheral blood. The gene calls are TRBV9 and TRBJ2-1, with a possible D match to TRBD2 (6 bases). The sequence came from a man between 18 and 35 years old who had recovered from COVID-19. The CDR3 spells CASSVGSGNEQFF. CDR3 nucleotide sequence: TGTGCCAGCAGCGTCGGGAGCGGCAATGAGCAGTTCTTC. Using reference TRBV9 and TRBJ2-1 for the parts outside the CDR3, the full variable domain is DSGVTQTPKHLITATGQRVTLRCSPRSGDLSVYWYQQSLDQGLQFLIQYYNGEERAKGNILERFSAQQFPDLHSELNLSSLELGDSALYFCASSVGSGNEQFFGPGTRLTVL.